The rows below give T cell receptor beta chains drawn from one sample of a study of glioma-infiltrating T cells after dendritic cell vaccination. Produced via immunoSEQ multiplex PCR; TCRdb's table is partial and in-frame only. The table lists about 24,000 clones, around nine tenths of them singletons. The specimen comprised blood, sampled after dendritic cell vaccination. These receptors came from a human donor with glioblastoma. Both conserved end residues are part of each CDR3.

J gene: TRBJ1-6
V gene: TRBV4-1
CDR3 protein: CATRNSPLNNSPLHF

J gene: TRBJ1-2
V gene: TRBV19
CDR3 protein: CASSPGQLTGYTF

J gene: TRBJ1-5
V gene: TRBV7-8
CDR3 protein: CASSLLGTGRKNQPQHF

J gene: TRBJ1-1
V gene: TRBV2
CDR3 protein: CASTDAGANTEAFF

J gene: TRBJ1-5
V gene: TRBV4-1
CDR3 protein: CASSQGAVRGPNQPQHF

J gene: TRBJ1-4
V gene: TRBV27
CDR3 protein: CASSRGGGGEKLFF

J gene: TRBJ1-5
V gene: TRBV4-1
CDR3 protein: CASSHAGRRVGQPQHF

J gene: TRBJ1-3
V gene: TRBV11-2
CDR3 protein: CASSLDGTGVGSGNTIYF

J gene: TRBJ1-3
V gene: TRBV5-1
CDR3 protein: CASSLGRAFGSSGNTIYF

J gene: TRBJ2-5
V gene: TRBV7-2
CDR3 protein: CASSLGGTSGGANEQYF

J gene: TRBJ2-1
V gene: TRBV23-1
CDR3 protein: CASRGDREDEQFF

J gene: TRBJ2-7
V gene: TRBV19
CDR3 protein: CASSDNLYEQYF

J gene: TRBJ1-3
V gene: TRBV5-1
CDR3 protein: CASSFDRSGNTIYF

J gene: TRBJ2-1
V gene: TRBV10-1
CDR3 protein: CASSRGKGQGYNEQFF